This TCR beta chain is from a study of cytomegalovirus exposure and HLA in healthy donors. General observations from the study: Earlier findings revealed that most TCR beta V segments proved productive either about 87% or about 30% of the time. There were several of the most significant clusters that appeared linked to common viral pathogens in a later analysis. Analyses of presence and absence presupposed an approximately uniform sequencing depth across donors. Later analysis showed TCR association rates varying by HLA locus, highest for DRB1 and lowest for HLA-C.

Regarding this clone: Antigen specificity is unknown.

Researchers ran the PCR with 60 Vbeta and 13 Jbeta primers. The data were produced by immunoSEQ multiplex PCR, yet TCRdb's version contains in-frame clones alone and is incomplete. The sample lists under 200,000 clones; over 70% were seen once. The germline V gene has CDR1 LNHNV and CDR2 YYDKDF (reference sequence). V was pared by 0 bases and J by 8 bases, with 13 bases between. The CDR3 contains 15 residues. The sequence was obtained from a woman aged 50 to 65 in good health and CMV-seronegative. This chain joins TRBV15 and TRBJ1-4; possibly TRBD1 for D (6 bases). The sample comprised PBMCs. The CDR3 DNA sequence: TGTGCCACCAGCAGAGAAGAACAGGGAGGGGAAAAACTGTTTTTT. As protein: CATSREEQGGEKLFF. The complete variable domain, with remaining parts taken from reference TRBV15 and TRBJ1-4, reads DAMVIQNPRYQVTQFGKPVTLSCSQTLNHNVMYWYQQKSSQAPKLLFHYYDKDFNNEADTPDNFQSRRPNTSFCFLDIRSPGLGDTAMYLCATSREEQGGEKLFFGSGTQLSVL.